One and the same sample provided the 26 T cell receptor beta chains below, sequenced in a study of blood T cells in healthy people across ages. A second PCR, run for about 6 to 11 cycles, used a sample-barcoded 5' primer plus a J-beta primer mix. TCRdb independently ran MiXCR on the 5' RACE reads; one entry per CDR3 protein. The sample consists of approximately 800,000 distinct CDR3 sequences, 56% of them appearing once. Sample: blood. All receptors derive from a man aged 40-55 years in good health.

V gene TRBV7-3 combines with J gene TRBJ2-1; weak D call: TRBD2 (5 bases). V lost 1 base and J 2 bases, leaving 9 bases between the germline ends. The CDR3 totals 15 residues. CDR1 is SGHTA, CDR2 FQGTGA, per germline. In DNA, the CDR3 is TGTGCCAGCAGCTTAATGGTGGGAGCCTACAATGAGCAGTTCTTC. Protein sequence: CASSLMVGAYNEQFF.

The chain couples TRBV3-1 to TRBJ2-7; TRBD1 agrees at 10 bases. V shed 4 bases, J shed 3 bases, and the junction held 18 bases outside the gene matches. The CDR3 spans 19 residues. Germline values: CDR1 LGHDT, CDR2 YNNKEL (reference sequence). The CDR3 sequence: CASSREPPTGTGVNYEQYF. DNA of the CDR3: TGTGCCAGCAGCCGAGAACCCCCTACCGGGACAGGGGTTAACTACGAGCAGTACTTC.

This clonotype was counted between two and nine times. This chain joins TRBV5-1 and TRBJ2-7, with TRBD2 matching 14 bases. The V gene end was trimmed by 5 bases and the J gene end by 5 bases; junction bases not matched to a gene: 6. The CDR3 runs 15 residues. CDR1 is SGHRS and CDR2 is YFSETQ in the germline V gene. CDR3 DNA: TGCGCCAGCAGTTCCGGACTAGCGGGAGGACACGAGCAGTACTTC. The encoded protein is CASSSGLAGGHEQYF.

This chain connects TRBV7-2 to TRBJ2-1, with 9 bases that match TRBD2. Per germline, CDR1 SGHTA and CDR2 FQGNSA. V lost 1 base, J lost 7 bases, and 8 bases stayed unmatched. The CDR3 is made up of 16 amino acids. The CDR3 coding sequence is TGTGCCAGCAGCTTAGATGGAGGTAGCGGGGGAAATGAGCAGTTCTTC. Residues: CASSLDGGSGGNEQFF.

V gene TRBV9 combines with J gene TRBJ2-3; 9 bases agree with TRBD2. The CDR3 totals 18 residues. CDR1 is SGDLS and CDR2 is YYNGEE in the germline V gene. V lost 0 bases to trimming and J lost 0 bases; unmatched junction nucleotides: 8. DNA for the CDR3: TGTGCCAGCAGCGTAGCTCGCGGGAGGGAAATTAGCACAGATACGCAGTATTTT. This encodes CASSVARGREISTDTQYF.

V and J are TRBV27 and TRBJ2-4; 9 bases agree with TRBD1. J lost 0 bases, V lost 5 bases, and 8 bases had no gene match. This CDR3 region has 17 residues. Germline CDR1 is MNHEY and CDR2 is SMNVEV (reference sequence). As DNA, the CDR3 is TGTGCCAGCAGTGAACCCCCGGGACAGGGAGCCAAAAACATTCAGTACTTC. Its translation is CASSEPPGQGAKNIQYF.

The chain is built from TRBV6-1 and TRBJ2-3; 9 nucleotides line up with TRBD1. The junction had 11 bases not matched to a gene; V was cut back by 5 bases and J by 2 bases. The CDR3 covers 17 residues. Germline V gene data show CDR1 as MNHNS and CDR2 as SASEGT. CDR3 nucleotide sequence: TGTGCCAGCAGTATCTACAGGGGGCTAGATTCCACAGATACGCAGTATTTT. Translating gives CASSIYRGLDSTDTQYF.

The CDR3 DNA sequence: TGTGCCTACAAAGGACCGATGAACACTGAAGCTTTCTTT. This translates into CAYKGPMNTEAFF. The rearrangement joins TRBV30 to TRBJ1-1, with unresolved D. Trimming took off 7 bases at V and 0 bases at J, with 12 bases between the two ends. The CDR3 length is 13 residues. Germline assignment: CDR1 GTSNPN and CDR2 SVGIG (reference sequence).

This clonotype was detected only a few times. This chain connects TRBV6-6 to TRBJ2-1; weak D call: TRBD1 (6 bases). V was pared by 4 bases and J by 9 bases, with 19 bases between. Looked up from germline, CDR1 is MNHNY and CDR2 is SVGAGI (reference sequence). The CDR3 is 15 residues long. The CDR3 coding sequence is TGTGCCAGCAGTTCTTTGGATAGGGGGTATAGTGAGCAGTTCTTC. Amino acids: CASSSLDRGYSEQFF.

In this sample, this clonotype turned up once. This chain joins TRBV10-2 and TRBJ2-3; either TRBD1 or TRBD2 may supply D (5 bases each). The ends were cut back, 4 bases at V and 2 bases at J, with 13 bases in the middle. The CDR3 is 15 amino acids. From germline, CDR1 is WSHSY and CDR2 SAAADI. CDR3 amino acids: CASSGGDGNTDTQYF. The CDR3 nucleotides read TGCGCCAGCAGTGGAGGGGACGGCAACACAGATACGCAGTATTTT.

Note on this clonotype: A read error may produce the germline difference seen at one junction end. V usage is TRBV7-7 and J usage is TRBJ2-7; 9 bases are a match to TRBD1. The DNA matches TRBJ2-5 better at its end, which makes the J call doubtful. In germline, CDR1 is SSHAT, CDR2 FNYEAQ (reference sequence). The CDR3 is made up of 15 amino acids. The CDR3 DNA follows: TGTGCTAGCAGCCTCCGGGACAGGGTATATGAGACCCAGTACTTC. Protein product: CASSLRDRVYETQYF.

This clonotype has only one observation. The chain carries TRBV12-3 or TRBV12-4 and TRBJ2-1; tentative D call: TRBD2 (6 bases). Trimming cost V 5 bases and J 6 bases, with 20 bases left between them. There are 16 residues in the CDR3. CDR3 sequence (DNA): TGTGCCAGCAGTAGTCAACTAGCTTGGGAATTCAATGAGCAGTTCTTC. Translating it yields CASSSQLAWEFNEQFF.

In DNA form, the CDR3 reads TGCGCCAGCAGCTTGACGGGCGTCTCGAGCAATGAGCAGTTCTTC. It codes for CASSLTGVSSNEQFF. J is TRBJ2-1 and V is TRBV5-1; D remains ambiguous. Deletions cut 1 base from V and 6 bases from J, with 14 bases between. The V gene's germline CDR1 is SGHRS and CDR2 YFSETQ. The CDR3 runs to 15 residues. Variable domain in full (rest from reference TRBV5-1 and TRBJ2-1): KAGVTQTPRYLIKTRGQQVTLSCSPISGHRSVSWYQQTPGQGLQFLFEYFSETQRNKGNFPGRFSGRQFSNSRSEMNVSTLELGDSALYLCASSLTGVSSNEQFFGPGTRLTVL.

V and J are TRBV7-2 and TRBJ2-2; a possible D gene is TRBD1 (5 bases). CDR1 and CDR2 (germline): SGHTA, FQGNSA. The V and J ends lost 1 base and 4 bases respectively, with 13 bases between them. This CDR3 contains 16 residues. CDR3 sequence reads: CASSLDSGLVTGELFF. The CDR3, as DNA: TGTGCCAGCAGCTTAGACTCAGGGTTGGTCACCGGGGAGCTGTTTTTT.

The chain employs TRBV24-1 and TRBJ2-3; no reliable D call. Trimming took 7 bases from V and 6 from J, leaving 10 bases between them. The CDR3 loop spans 12 amino acids. The germline V gene encodes CDR1 KGHDR and CDR2 SFDVKD. The chain's CDR3 is CATSARPDTQYF. The CDR3 region has the DNA TGTGCCACCAGCGCCCGTCCGGATACGCAGTATTTT.

The sample holds many counts of this clonotype. V and J are TRBV24-1 and TRBJ2-5; tentative D call: TRBD2 (6 bases). The germline V gene encodes CDR1 KGHDR and CDR2 SFDVKD. The V end lost 0 bases, the J end lost 2 bases, and 12 bases lay between the germline ends. The CDR3 runs 16 residues. The CDR3 region has the DNA TGTGCCACCAGTGATTTGAAATTCGGGGGTCAAGAGACCCAGTACTTC. It is translated as CATSDLKFGGQETQYF.

This clonotype came up a few times. V usage is TRBV20-1 and J usage is TRBJ2-5, with a weak D call TRBD1 (5 bases). V dropped 7 bases and J dropped 2 bases, with 11 bases sitting between them. Germline V gene lookup returns CDR1 DFQATT and CDR2 SNEGSKA (reference sequence). There are 12 residues in the CDR3. CDR3 sequence reads: CSGRQGQETQYF. The CDR3 DNA follows: TGCAGTGGACGGCAGGGACAAGAGACCCAGTACTTC.

The chain couples TRBV28 to TRBJ1-5; tentatively, D is TRBD1 (6 bases). Germline V gives CDR1 MDHEN, CDR2 SYDVKM. V was shortened by 7 bases and J by 7 bases, with 14 bases between the two germline ends. The CDR3 loop spans 13 amino acids. The CDR3 DNA is TGTGCCAGCATAGGGACACCGGGCCAGCCCCAGCATTTT. Protein: CASIGTPGQPQHF. Supplemented by reference TRBV28 and TRBJ1-5, the full variable domain reads DVKVTQSSRYLVKRTGEKVFLECVQDMDHENMFWYRQDPGLGLRLIYFSYDVKMKEKGDIPEGYSVSREKKERFSLILESASTNQTSMYLCASIGTPGQPQHFGDGTRLSIL.

This sequence joins TRBV6-5 and TRBJ2-3, with a weak D call TRBD2 (6 bases). This CDR3 spans 14 amino acids. Germline V gene sequence: CDR1 MNHEY, CDR2 SVGAGI. The V end lost 9 bases, the J end lost 4 bases, and 17 bases lay between the germline ends. The CDR3 loop reads CASRERADSDTQYF. The CDR3 DNA reads TGTGCCAGTAGGGAGCGGGCGGACTCAGATACGCAGTATTTT.

This chain joins TRBV15 and TRBJ1-4; D unclear. CDR1 and CDR2 from the germline V gene are LNHNV and YYDKDF (reference sequence). Deletions cut 1 base from V and 1 base from J, with 10 bases between. The CDR3 totals 16 residues. The CDR3 region is CATSRGITQTNEKLFF. The CDR3 DNA sequence: TGTGCCACCAGCAGAGGGATCACTCAAACTAATGAAAAACTGTTTTTT.

This clonotype has just a few counts. The gene calls are TRBV2 and TRBJ2-1; TRBD1 matches at 11 bases. Germline CDR1 is SNHLY and CDR2 is FYNNEI. Trimming cost V 9 bases and J 7 bases; bases outside gene matches: 11. The CDR3 is 15 amino acids. CDR3 coding DNA: TGTGCCAGTAGACCCGGGACAGGGGGTGAGAATGAGCAGTTCTTC. Protein product: CASRPGTGGENEQFF.

A few counts support this clonotype. This chain links TRBV4-2 with TRBJ2-5; D is possibly TRBD2 (5 bases). V was pared by 1 base and J by 2 bases, with 14 bases between. Looked up from germline, CDR1 is LGHNA and CDR2 is YNFKEQ. The CDR3 contains 16 residues. CDR3 in DNA: TGTGCCAGCAGCCAAGTTCCGGGGTTTAGTCAAGAGACCCAGTACTTC. Protein sequence: CASSQVPGFSQETQYF.

J is TRBJ2-1 and V is TRBV20-1; 7 nucleotides agree with TRBD2. The J call is doubtful: the DNA matches TRBJ2-7 better. The CDR3 spans 16 residues. The germline V gene has CDR1 DFQATT and CDR2 SNEGSKA (reference sequence). The chain's CDR3 is CSARDPGSGVAYEQYF. In DNA form, the CDR3 reads TGCAGTGCTAGAGATCCGGGCAGCGGGGTCGCCTACGAGCAGTACTTC.

The J gene is TRBJ2-4, the V gene TRBV9, with 8 positions matching TRBD2. The CDR3 loop spans 17 amino acids. V dropped 3 bases and J dropped 8; count of bases not matched to a gene: 16. Germline V gene data show CDR1 as SGDLS and CDR2 as YYNGEE. CDR3 region: CASSAPLAGGKGYIQYF. Written as DNA, the CDR3 is TGTGCCAGCAGCGCACCCTTGGCGGGGGGCAAGGGATACATTCAGTACTTC.

This clonotype was counted a few times. CDR3 DNA: TGCGCCAGCATGTTGTCGGGAGGGGACACAGATACGCAGTATTTT. Protein sequence: CASMLSGGDTDTQYF. This chain connects TRBV5-1 to TRBJ2-3; 8 bases are shared with TRBD2. The length of the CDR3 is 15 residues. Germline loops: CDR1 SGHRS, CDR2 YFSETQ. V shed 6 bases and J 2 bases; nucleotides not matched to a gene: 8.

This clonotype was seen only a few times. The chain combines TRBV3-1 with TRBJ2-4; TRBD2 is a possible D gene (6 bases). The CDR3 sequence is 16 residues long. Looked up from germline, CDR1 is LGHDT and CDR2 is YNNKEL (reference sequence). Trimming shortened V by 2 bases and J by 0 bases, and 11 bases separated the two germline ends. The CDR3 loop reads CASSQLGTLAKNIQYF. As DNA, the CDR3 is TGTGCCAGCAGCCAACTCGGGACTCTAGCCAAAAACATTCAGTACTTC.